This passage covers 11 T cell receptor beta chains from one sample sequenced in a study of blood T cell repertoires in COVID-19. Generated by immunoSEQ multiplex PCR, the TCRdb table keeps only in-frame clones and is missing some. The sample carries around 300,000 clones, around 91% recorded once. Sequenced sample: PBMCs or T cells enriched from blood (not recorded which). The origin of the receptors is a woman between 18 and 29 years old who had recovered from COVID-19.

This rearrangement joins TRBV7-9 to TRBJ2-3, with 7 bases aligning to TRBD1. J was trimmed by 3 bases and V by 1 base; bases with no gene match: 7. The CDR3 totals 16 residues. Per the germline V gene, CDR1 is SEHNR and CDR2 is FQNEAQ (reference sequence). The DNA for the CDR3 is TGTGCCAGCAGCTTAGGTTCGGGACAGTGGACAGATACGCAGTATTTT. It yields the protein CASSLGSGQWTDTQYF.

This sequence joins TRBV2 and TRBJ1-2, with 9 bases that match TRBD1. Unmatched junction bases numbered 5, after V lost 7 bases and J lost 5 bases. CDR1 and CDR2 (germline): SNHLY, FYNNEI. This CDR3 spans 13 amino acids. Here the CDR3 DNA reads TGTGCCAGCACGCGGGACAGGGCATATGGCTACACCTTC. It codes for CASTRDRAYGYTF.

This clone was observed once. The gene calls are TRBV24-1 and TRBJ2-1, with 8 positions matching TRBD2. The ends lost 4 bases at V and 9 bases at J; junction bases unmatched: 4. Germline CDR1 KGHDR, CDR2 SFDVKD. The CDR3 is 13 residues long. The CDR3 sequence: CATSEPGGSEQFF. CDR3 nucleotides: TGTGCCACCAGTGAACCGGGGGGGAGTGAGCAGTTCTTC.

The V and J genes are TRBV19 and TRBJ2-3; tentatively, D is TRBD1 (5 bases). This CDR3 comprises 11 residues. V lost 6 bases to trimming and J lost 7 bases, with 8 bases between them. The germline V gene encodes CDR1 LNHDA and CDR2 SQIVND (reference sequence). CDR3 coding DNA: TGTGCCAGTAGCTTGGGGCATACGCAGTATTTT. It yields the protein CASSLGHTQYF.

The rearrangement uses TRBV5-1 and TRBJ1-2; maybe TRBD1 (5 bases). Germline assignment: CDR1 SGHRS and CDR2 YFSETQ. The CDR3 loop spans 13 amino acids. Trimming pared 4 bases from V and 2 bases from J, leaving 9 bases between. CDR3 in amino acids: CASSEDKNYGYTF. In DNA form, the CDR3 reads TGCGCCAGCAGCGAGGACAAAAACTATGGCTACACCTTC.

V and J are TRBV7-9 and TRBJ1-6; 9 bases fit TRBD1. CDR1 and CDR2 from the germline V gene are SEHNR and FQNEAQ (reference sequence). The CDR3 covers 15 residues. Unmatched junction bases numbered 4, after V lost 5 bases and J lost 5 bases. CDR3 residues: CASSPGTGNNSPLHF. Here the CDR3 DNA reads TGTGCCAGCAGCCCGGGGACAGGGAATAATTCACCCCTCCACTTT.

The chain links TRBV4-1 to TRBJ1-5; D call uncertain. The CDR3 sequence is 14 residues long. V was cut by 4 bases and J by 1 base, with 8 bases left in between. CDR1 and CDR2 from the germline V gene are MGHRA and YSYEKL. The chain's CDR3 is CASSPGWSNQPQHF. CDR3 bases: TGCGCCAGCAGCCCCGGTTGGAGCAATCAGCCCCAGCATTTT.

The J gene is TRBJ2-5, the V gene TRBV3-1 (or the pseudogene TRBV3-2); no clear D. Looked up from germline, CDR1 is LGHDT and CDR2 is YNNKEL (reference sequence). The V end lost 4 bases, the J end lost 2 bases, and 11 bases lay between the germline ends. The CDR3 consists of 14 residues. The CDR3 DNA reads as TGTGCCAGCAGCCCTCGCGAGAGGCAAGAGACCCAGTACTTC. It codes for CASSPRERQETQYF.

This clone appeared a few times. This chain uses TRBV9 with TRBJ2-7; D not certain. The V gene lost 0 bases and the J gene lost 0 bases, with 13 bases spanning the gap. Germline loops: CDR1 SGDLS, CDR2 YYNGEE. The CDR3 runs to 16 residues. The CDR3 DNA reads TGTGCCAGCAGCGTAGGGGCAGTCCCTGGCTCCTACGAGCAGTACTTC. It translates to CASSVGAVPGSYEQYF.

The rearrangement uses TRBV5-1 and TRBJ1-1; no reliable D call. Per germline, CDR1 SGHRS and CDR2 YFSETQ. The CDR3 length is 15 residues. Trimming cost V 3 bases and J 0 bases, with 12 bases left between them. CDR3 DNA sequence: TGCGCCAGCAGCTGGGTAACAGCAATGAACACTGAAGCTTTCTTT. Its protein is CASSWVTAMNTEAFF. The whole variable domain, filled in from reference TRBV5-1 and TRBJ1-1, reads KAGVTQTPRYLIKTRGQQVTLSCSPISGHRSVSWYQQTPGQGLQFLFEYFSETQRNKGNFPGRFSGRQFSNSRSEMNVSTLELGDSALYLCASSWVTAMNTEAFFGQGTRLTVV.

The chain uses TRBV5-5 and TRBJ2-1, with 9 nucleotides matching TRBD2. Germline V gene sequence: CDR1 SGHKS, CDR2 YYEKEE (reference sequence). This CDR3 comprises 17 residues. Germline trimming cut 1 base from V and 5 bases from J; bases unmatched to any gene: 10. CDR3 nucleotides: TGTGCCAGCAGCTTGTACGCGGGGGGGCCATCAAACAATGAGCAGTTCTTC. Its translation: CASSLYAGGPSNNEQFF.